These 23 T cell receptor beta chains share one sample of origin, sequenced in a study of blood T cell repertoires in COVID-19. Libraries were prepared by immunoSEQ multiplex PCR; TCRdb keeps only in-frame clonotypes and omits some of them. The sample carries 350,000 to 450,000 clones, 90% to 95% recorded once. Sequencing was carried out using PBMCs or T cells enriched from blood (not recorded which). The receptors derive from a woman aged 35 to 49 who had been exposed to COVID-19.

The V call is TRBV28, the J call TRBJ1-1; D gene ambiguous. CDR1 and CDR2 (germline): MDHEN, SYDVKM. V lost 1 base and J lost 5, with 11 bases in between. CDR3 length: 14 residues. The CDR3 reads CASSLSRGGTEAFF. The CDR3 coding sequence is TGTGCCAGCAGTTTATCACGGGGAGGGACTGAAGCTTTCTTT. The variable domain in full, completed from reference TRBV28 and TRBJ1-1, reads DVKVTQSSRYLVKRTGEKVFLECVQDMDHENMFWYRQDPGLGLRLIYFSYDVKMKEKGDIPEGYSVSREKKERFSLILESASTNQTSMYLCASSLSRGGTEAFFGQGTRLTVV.

The chain has TRBV5-1 and TRBJ2-3; D is unresolved. Germline values: CDR1 SGHRS, CDR2 YFSETQ. The CDR3 covers 14 residues. V shed 1 base and J shed 6 bases, with 12 bases lying between them. In nucleotides, the CDR3 is TGCGCCAGCAGCTTGAATCCGGGTTCTGATACGCAGTATTTT. This codes for CASSLNPGSDTQYF.

The V gene is TRBV7-6, the J gene TRBJ1-1; D may be TRBD1 (5 bases). This CDR3 region has 16 residues. V was clipped by 1 base and J by 6 bases, with 18 bases between them. CDR1 is SGHVS and CDR2 is FNYEAQ in the germline V gene. CDR3 protein: CASSLGATPTGAEAFF. The CDR3 DNA reads as TGTGCCAGCAGCTTAGGAGCCACCCCCACAGGCGCTGAAGCTTTCTTT.

The chain employs TRBV3-1 (or the pseudogene TRBV3-2) and TRBJ1-2; 7 nucleotides match TRBD1. Germline loops: CDR1 LGHDT, CDR2 YNNKEL (reference sequence). The CDR3 spans 16 residues. V shed 2 bases and J 13 bases; nucleotides not matched to a gene: 19. The CDR3 sequence is CASSQITGAVAGVSTF. The CDR3 nucleotides are TGTGCCAGCAGCCAAATAACAGGGGCCGTCGCCGGGGTATCCACCTTC.

The V call is TRBV23-1, the J call TRBJ2-2, with a possible D match to TRBD1 (7 bases). TRBV23-1 is treated as an ORF (open reading frame) with a function not yet certain. The length of the CDR3 is 18 residues. Between the trimmed V and J ends, which lost 2 bases and 0 bases, there was a span of 16 bases. This CDR3 is CASSQPPRGAANTGELFF. CDR3 DNA sequence: TGCGCCAGCAGTCAACCCCCCAGGGGGGCCGCGAACACCGGGGAGCTGTTTTTT.

The rearrangement joins TRBV15 to TRBJ1-5; possibly TRBD1 for D (5 bases). The CDR3 spans 15 residues. Germline V gives CDR1 LNHNV, CDR2 YYDKDF (reference sequence). V lost 4 bases, J lost 1 base, and 11 bases lay in between. In DNA, the CDR3 is TGTGCCACCAGCAAAGGAGGGGCGAGCAATCAGCCCCAGCATTTT. Translated: CATSKGGASNQPQHF.

V usage is TRBV18 and J usage is TRBJ2-7, with TRBD1 as a possible D gene (6 bases). Trimming stripped 2 bases from V and 7 bases from J, with 18 bases between. The CDR3 is 15 amino acids. The germline gives CDR1 KGHSH, CDR2 LQKENI. Here the CDR3 DNA reads TGTGCCAGCTCACCATCCACAGGGCCTAGGGGGGAGCAGTACTTC. Its translation is CASSPSTGPRGEQYF.

This chain uses TRBV3-1 (or the pseudogene TRBV3-2) with TRBJ1-2, with D hard to call. Trimming took off 0 bases at V and 4 bases at J, with 15 bases between the two ends. Germline CDR1 LGHDT, CDR2 YNNKEL (reference sequence). This CDR3 has 16 residues. The CDR3 nucleotides are TGTGCCAGCAGCCAAGATACGCAGGTCCCTACCTATGGCTACACCTTC. Translation gives CASSQDTQVPTYGYTF.

This chain links TRBV5-1 with TRBJ1-4; D is unclear. Trimming removed 6 bases from V and 4 bases from J, with 16 bases in between. Per the germline V gene, CDR1 is SGHRS and CDR2 is YFSETQ. This CDR3 comprises 15 residues. CDR3 sequence (DNA): TGCGCCAGCACTTATTACCCAGGCCGTAATGAAAAACTGTTTTTT. Amino acids: CASTYYPGRNEKLFF.

The chain uses TRBV4-1 and TRBJ2-3; D unresolved. This CDR3 is 13 amino acids long. The V end was cut by 2 bases, the J end by 11 bases, with 14 bases between. The germline gives CDR1 MGHRA, CDR2 YSYEKL. DNA of the CDR3: TGCGCCAGCAGCCAACCCTCCCTAGATCTGCAGTATTTT. Translation gives CASSQPSLDLQYF.

This clone was counted a single time. The chain links TRBV19 to TRBJ1-2; D is unresolved. V dropped 3 bases and J dropped 0 bases, with 11 bases sitting between them. This CDR3 spans 15 amino acids. Germline V CDR1 and CDR2: LNHDA, SQIVND (reference sequence). DNA for the CDR3: TGTGCCAGTAGTATTGGCAGGTTGCCTAACTATGGCTACACCTTC. This translates into CASSIGRLPNYGYTF.

The CDR3 DNA reads TGTGCCAGTGCAGGGACTAGCGGGAGACGCTCCTACAATGAGCAGTTCTTC. This encodes CASAGTSGRRSYNEQFF. V and J are TRBV27 and TRBJ2-1; 14 bases align to TRBD2. In germline, CDR1 is MNHEY, CDR2 SMNVEV (reference sequence). This CDR3 is 17 amino acids long. The V segment lost 9 bases and the J segment 0 bases; nucleotides outside the gene matches: 7.

This chain links TRBV2 with TRBJ1-6; TRBD1 matches at 9 bases. Germline V lookup: CDR1 SNHLY, CDR2 FYNNEI. V was pared by 6 bases and J by 9 bases, with 6 bases of the junction left unmatched. CDR3 size: 14 residues. CDR3 sequence: CASRRDRVASPLHF. The CDR3 region has the DNA TGTGCCAGCAGGAGGGACAGGGTCGCTTCACCCCTCCACTTT.

The rearrangement joins TRBV12-5 to TRBJ1-5; D perhaps matches TRBD1 (6 bases). V was pared by 0 bases and J by 1 base, with 19 bases between. The CDR3 has 19 amino acids. Germline-derived CDR1 and CDR2 are LGHNT and FRNRAP. The CDR3 reads CASGLVHGSGGLSNQPQHF. Here the CDR3 DNA reads TGTGCTAGTGGTTTGGTACATGGATCGGGGGGGCTCAGCAATCAGCCCCAGCATTTT.

The chain is built from TRBV5-5 and TRBJ1-3; D uncertain. V was cut by 6 bases and J by 4 bases, with 20 bases left in between. Germline CDR1 reads SGHKS; CDR2 reads YYEKEE (reference sequence). This CDR3 has 16 residues. As DNA, the CDR3 is TGTGCCAGCACCCAGTCCCGTTGGGCGATGGGAAACACCATATATTTT. Translating it yields CASTQSRWAMGNTIYF.

This chain links TRBV7-6 with TRBJ1-1, with 10 positions matching TRBD1. Per germline, CDR1 SGHVS and CDR2 FNYEAQ. This CDR3 spans 17 amino acids. Trimming took 5 bases from V and 1 from J; bases not matched to a gene: 10. This CDR3 is CASSPRDRGHANTEAFF. CDR3 nucleotide sequence: TGTGCCAGCAGCCCGCGGGACAGGGGTCATGCGAACACTGAAGCTTTCTTT.

The chain recombines TRBV6-5 with TRBJ1-2; D gene uncertain. Germline V lookup: CDR1 MNHEY, CDR2 SVGAGI. The V and J ends lost 6 bases and 8 bases respectively, with 7 bases between them. The CDR3 sequence is 10 residues long. The DNA of the CDR3 is TGTGCCAGCAGCTCCCTAGGCTACACCTTC. Translating gives CASSSLGYTF.

About this clone: Germline is not matched at one junction end, which may reflect a read error. The chain couples TRBV5-4 to TRBJ2-1, with 7 bases lining up with TRBD2. The germline CDR1 and CDR2 sequences are SGHNT and YYREEE (reference sequence). The CDR3 runs to 15 residues. The CDR3 region is CASNLGLAVPNEQFF. The DNA of the CDR3 is TGTGCCAGCAACTTGGGGCTAGCGGTACCCAATGAGCAGTTCTTC.

This clone was recorded once. The chain joins TRBV18 to TRBJ1-3; D is possibly TRBD1 (5 bases). V gave up 5 bases and J gave up 0 bases, with 11 bases separating them. The CDR3 is made up of 15 amino acids. Germline CDR1 is KGHSH and CDR2 is LQKENI. The CDR3 loop is CASSLQVRSGNTIYF. CDR3 coding DNA: TGTGCCAGCTCATTACAGGTTCGCTCTGGAAACACCATATATTTT.

The rearrangement uses TRBV2 and TRBJ1-3; 7 bases align to TRBD1. CDR3 length: 14 amino acids. V shed 4 bases, J shed 3 bases, and the junction held 3 bases outside the gene matches. Germline CDR1 reads SNHLY; CDR2 reads FYNNEI. The CDR3 coding sequence is TGTGCCAGCAGTGTTTCAGGGGGTGGAAACACCATATATTTT. It codes for CASSVSGGGNTIYF.

The CDR3: CASSLSRPRSVSSAFF. The CDR3 coding sequence is TGCGCCAGCAGCTTGTCGCGCCCCCGGTCGGTCTCGAGTGCTTTCTTT. The V call is TRBV5-1, the J call TRBJ1-1; D is unclear. The length of the CDR3 is 16 residues. The germline gives CDR1 SGHRS, CDR2 YFSETQ. The V end was cut by 1 base, the J end by 11 bases, with 24 bases between.

V gene TRBV19 combines with J gene TRBJ1-1, with TRBD1 matching 9 bases. Losses at the gene ends were 1 base for V and 6 bases for J; bases not matched to a gene: 3. Germline V gene sequence: CDR1 LNHDA, CDR2 SQIVND (reference sequence). This CDR3 contains 14 residues. For the CDR3, the DNA is TGTGCCAGTAGTATAGGGGACAGGGAGGCTGAAGCTTTCTTT. This sequence encodes CASSIGDREAEAFF.

This chain uses TRBV27 with TRBJ1-3; D might be TRBD1 (6 bases). Germline CDR1 is MNHEY and CDR2 is SMNVEV (reference sequence). V lost 8 bases, J lost 2 bases, and 10 bases lay in between. CDR3 size: 13 residues. CDR3 nucleotides: TGTGCCAGCGCCAACAGGGCTGGAAACACCATATATTTT. Protein product: CASANRAGNTIYF.